The 24 T cell receptor beta chains below all came from one sample that was sequenced in a study of CD8 T cells in ankylosing spondylitis. Using its own MiXCR run on the 5' RACE reads, TCRdb lists one record per CDR3 protein. The sample lists nearly 350,000 distinct CDR3 sequences, approximately 15% occurring once. The material sequenced was blood, either unsorted or a sorted T cell fraction (not recorded which). These receptors came from a male donor with ankylosing spondylitis or in good health (not recorded which).

The V call is TRBV13, the J call TRBJ2-7; the match to TRBD1 covers 7 bases. With V trimmed by 0 bases and J by 2 bases, 10 bases remained unmatched. CDR3 length: 17 residues. Germline values: CDR1 PRHDT, CDR2 FYEKMQ (reference sequence). Here the CDR3 DNA reads TGTGCCAGCAGCTTAGGACCGTCTCGGGACAGTACCTACGAGCAGTACTTC. Protein sequence: CASSLGPSRDSTYEQYF.

The genes are TRBV5-6 and TRBJ2-7; tentatively, D is TRBD1 (5 bases). The germline V and J ends were trimmed by 0 bases and 5 bases, with 12 bases remaining between them. This CDR3 has 14 amino acids. Germline V gene sequence: CDR1 SGHDT, CDR2 YYEEEE. The DNA of the CDR3 is TGTGCCAGCAGCTTGGCAGGGCTCGTGGACGAGCAGTACTTC. Its translation: CASSLAGLVDEQYF.

Only a few counts were recorded for this clonotype. The DNA of the CDR3 is TGCGCCAGCAGTCCCACCCCCGACTACGAGCAGTACTTC. It encodes CASSPTPDYEQYF. V is TRBV5-1 and J is TRBJ2-7; unclear D gene. The CDR3 runs to 13 residues. CDR1 is SGHRS, CDR2 YFSETQ, per germline. The ends were cut back, 5 bases at V and 3 bases at J, with 12 bases in the middle.

The CDR3 nucleotides read TGTGCCAGCAGCTCGCTGGCTAGCGGGAGACGTGAGCAGTTCTTC. This gives the protein CASSSLASGRREQFF. The chain employs TRBV7-8 and TRBJ2-1; 10 bases are shared with TRBD2. This CDR3 has 15 residues. CDR1 and CDR2 from the germline V gene are SGHVS and FQNEAQ. Trimming cost V 4 bases and J 9 bases; bases outside gene matches: 9.

The J gene is TRBJ1-6, the V gene TRBV20-1; 9 bases line up with TRBD1. There are 14 residues in the CDR3. The junction had 7 bases not matched to a gene; V was cut back by 5 bases and J by 8 bases. CDR1 DFQATT and CDR2 SNEGSKA come from the germline V gene (reference sequence). The CDR3 nucleotides are TGCAGTGCTCCGGGACAGGGAAGAGATTCACCCCTCCACTTT. This encodes CSAPGQGRDSPLHF.

This rearrangement joins TRBV20-1 to TRBJ1-2; 7 nucleotides agree with TRBD1. CDR1 DFQATT and CDR2 SNEGSKA come from the germline V gene (reference sequence). The CDR3 covers 13 residues. Unmatched junction bases numbered 11, after V lost 5 bases and J lost 8 bases. The CDR3 loop reads CSAWTGGAGGYTF. As DNA, the CDR3 is TGCAGTGCTTGGACAGGTGGTGCGGGGGGCTACACCTTC.

The chain links TRBV29-1 to TRBJ1-1; the D is unclear. Deletions cut 3 bases from V and 4 bases from J, with 15 bases between. CDR3 length: 14 residues. The V gene's germline CDR1 is SQVTM and CDR2 ANQGSEA. The DNA for the CDR3 is TGCAGCGTTGATAGGAGCGGGCATCCCACTGAAGCTTTCTTT. Encoded protein: CSVDRSGHPTEAFF.

This clonotype showed up just a few times. J is TRBJ2-3 and V is TRBV10-1; D gene ambiguous. CDR3 length: 16 amino acids. Germline V gene sequence: CDR1 WNHNN, CDR2 SYGVQD (reference sequence). V lost 0 bases and J 6 bases, leaving 16 bases between the germline ends. DNA of the CDR3: TGCGCCAGCAGTGAGTCCGGAGCCTCCGACCTCGATACGCAGTATTTT. Translating gives CASSESGASDLDTQYF.

Ten or more counts support this clonotype. The V gene is TRBV5-4, the J gene TRBJ2-3; TRBD1 or TRBD2 may be the D gene (5 bases each). There are 12 residues in the CDR3. V lost 0 bases and J 9 bases, leaving 8 bases between the germline ends. The V gene's germline CDR1 is SGHNT and CDR2 YYREEE (reference sequence). The CDR3: CASSLAGTTQYF. The DNA of the CDR3 is TGTGCCAGCAGCTTGGCGGGGACCACGCAGTATTTT.

This clonotype was observed a handful of times. The chain couples TRBV5-5 to TRBJ2-7; 7 bases are shared with TRBD2. The germline V gene has CDR1 SGHKS and CDR2 YYEKEE (reference sequence). The V and J ends lost 2 bases and 2 bases, in that order; junction bases with no gene match: 4. This CDR3 contains 14 residues. The CDR3 sequence: CASSFRAGAYEQYF. DNA of the CDR3: TGTGCCAGCAGCTTTAGGGCGGGAGCCTACGAGCAGTACTTC.

This clonotype came up a few times. V usage is TRBV29-1 and J usage is TRBJ2-1, with 12 bases that match TRBD1. Germline V gene sequence: CDR1 SQVTM, CDR2 ANQGSEA. V shed 6 bases and J 7 bases; nucleotides not matched to a gene: 16. This CDR3 comprises 17 residues. For the CDR3, the DNA is TGCAGCGTGTTGGGACAGGGGGCGACGACGTCTAGGAATGAGCAGTTCTTC. Its translation: CSVLGQGATTSRNEQFF.

This clonotype was counted many times. For the CDR3, the DNA is TGCGCCAGCAGCTTGGACGGGGCTAACTATGGCTACACCTTC. Translating it yields CASSLDGANYGYTF. The chain links TRBV5-1 to TRBJ1-2; D gene uncertain. Germline values: CDR1 SGHRS, CDR2 YFSETQ. V lost 0 bases and J 0 bases, leaving 6 bases between the germline ends. CDR3 length equals 14 residues.

This clonotype was seen only a few times. This chain links TRBV12-3 or TRBV12-4 with TRBJ1-1; TRBD1 might be the D (5 bases). The CDR3 has 17 residues. Deletions cut 6 bases from V and 2 bases from J, with 22 bases between. CDR3 coding DNA: TGTGCCAGCAGAACGGACAAGGCCCTTCCCTCAAACACTGAAGCTTTCTTT. It codes for CASRTDKALPSNTEAFF.

The table lists this clonotype with a few counts. V usage is TRBV3-1 and J usage is TRBJ2-7; D might be TRBD1 (5 bases). CDR1 LGHDT and CDR2 YNNKEL come from the germline V gene (reference sequence). V lost 4 bases, J lost 3 bases, and 13 bases lay in between. CDR3 length: 14 amino acids. CDR3 sequence reads: CASSPYTGVYEQYF. In DNA, the CDR3 is TGTGCCAGCAGCCCCTACACAGGTGTCTACGAGCAGTACTTC.

In DNA form, the CDR3 reads TGTGCCAGCAGCCTAACGGGGACAGGGGGCGGTTCACCCCTCCACTTT. Protein product: CASSLTGTGGGSPLHF. This chain joins TRBV7-9 and TRBJ1-6, with TRBD1 identical over 12 bases. Germline CDR1 reads SEHNR; CDR2 reads FQNEAQ (reference sequence). CDR3 size: 16 residues. The V segment lost 5 bases and the J segment 9 bases; nucleotides outside the gene matches: 8.

This clonotype came up a few times. V gene TRBV3-1 combines with J gene TRBJ2-5; TRBD2 aligns across 10 bases. Germline V CDR1 and CDR2: LGHDT, YNNKEL (reference sequence). J was trimmed by 3 bases and V by 4 bases; bases with no gene match: 8. This CDR3 contains 16 residues. CDR3 in amino acids: CASSPRSGRSEETQYF. The CDR3, as DNA: TGTGCCAGCAGCCCTCGTAGCGGGAGGTCTGAAGAGACCCAGTACTTC.

This clonotype was picked up a small number of times. This rearrangement joins TRBV20-1 to TRBJ2-1; the match to TRBD2 covers 14 bases. V trimming: 3 bases; J trimming: 5 bases; junction bases outside the gene matches: 12. The CDR3 loop spans 18 amino acids. The germline gives CDR1 DFQATT, CDR2 SNEGSKA (reference sequence). The CDR3 region has the DNA TGCAGTGCTAGTCCCCCGACCGGGACTAGCGGGAGTAACAATGAGCAGTTCTTC. Translation gives CSASPPTGTSGSNNEQFF.

This clonotype was counted only a few times. This chain links TRBV10-3 with TRBJ2-5; D perhaps matches TRBD2 (8 bases). Germline V gives CDR1 ENHRY, CDR2 SYGVKD. The CDR3 loop spans 15 amino acids. Trimming removed 4 bases from V and 4 bases from J, with 16 bases in between. The CDR3 bases are TGTGCCATCAGTGGGGGTAGCGGGACAGTAGAGACCCAGTACTTC. Amino acid sequence: CAISGGSGTVETQYF.

This clonotype was picked up many times. The chain uses TRBV27 and TRBJ1-1; TRBD1 is a possible D gene (5 bases). This CDR3 region has 14 residues. V shed 8 bases and J shed 0 bases, with 13 bases lying between them. Germline values: CDR1 MNHEY, CDR2 SMNVEV (reference sequence). The CDR3 DNA reads TGTGCCAGCTCAATGGGACGGATGAACACTGAAGCTTTCTTT. It yields the protein CASSMGRMNTEAFF.

The chain couples TRBV4-1 to TRBJ2-1; 9 bases map to TRBD1. Germline lookup yields CDR1 MGHRA and CDR2 YSYEKL. The CDR3 extends over 17 amino acids. V lost 4 bases and J lost 7; bases outside the gene matches: 14. The CDR3 nucleotides are TGCGCCAGCAGCCTAACACCGGGACAGGGTTTAACAAATGAGCAGTTCTTC. Residues: CASSLTPGQGLTNEQFF.

In this sample, this clonotype turned up many times. The CDR3: CASSLGGSNTEAFF. CDR3 DNA sequence: TGTGCCAGCAGTTTAGGGGGGAGTAACACTGAAGCTTTCTTT. The chain carries TRBV12-3 or TRBV12-4 and TRBJ1-1, with D perhaps TRBD1 (5 bases). V lost 1 base and J 2 bases, leaving 8 bases between the germline ends. The CDR3 spans 14 residues.

CDR3 residues: CASSLRGSTYNEQFF. CDR3 coding DNA: TGTGCCAGCAGTTTACGGGGGAGTACGTACAATGAGCAGTTCTTC. The rearrangement links TRBV12-3 or TRBV12-4 to TRBJ2-1; D is perhaps TRBD2 (6 bases). With 2 bases removed from V and 4 bases from J, the gap between germline ends came to 12 bases. The CDR3 is made up of 15 amino acids.

The gene calls are TRBV5-4 and TRBJ2-3; D is uncertain. V gave up 1 base and J gave up 0 bases, with 12 bases separating them. Germline V gene data show CDR1 as SGHNT and CDR2 as YYREEE (reference sequence). CDR3 length: 16 amino acids. The CDR3 nucleotides are TGTGCCAGCAGCTTGAGGCGGCCGGCTAGCACAGATACGCAGTATTTT. Translating gives CASSLRRPASTDTQYF.

This clonotype turned up a few times. The chain employs TRBV7-8 and TRBJ2-7; perhaps TRBD2 as D (5 bases). The CDR3 has 15 amino acids. CDR1 and CDR2 from the germline V gene are SGHVS and FQNEAQ. Trimming took off 7 bases at V and 0 bases at J, with 16 bases between the two ends. The CDR3 region has the DNA TGTGCCAGCACCCCGGGTAGCGCAAGCTCCTACGAGCAGTACTTC. This sequence encodes CASTPGSASSYEQYF.